Each of the 21 T cell receptor beta chains below was sequenced from the same sample in a study of HIV-infected children after antiretroviral therapy interruption. RNA-based 3' RACE libraries used unique molecular identifiers. TCRdb re-called the 3' RACE reads with MiXCR, one entry per CDR3 protein. The sample shows about 86,000 distinct CDR3 sequences, about 6.9% of them seen only once. Sample treatment: PENTA 11 planned treatment interruption arm or continuous ART arm. The material was CD45RA+ CD4+ T cells from PBMCs, pooled from several time points, obtained from a donor given antiretroviral therapy, either interrupted or continuous. Subset defined: naive CD4+ CD45RA+ CD45RO- T cells. The receptors originated from a pool of human donors with HIV.

This clonotype was recorded at least ten times. The rearrangement links TRBV19 to TRBJ2-5; D remains ambiguous. The CDR3 has 15 residues. Trimming stripped 1 base from V and 2 bases from J, with 11 bases between. Germline V gene sequence: CDR1 LNHDA, CDR2 SQIVND (reference sequence). The CDR3 reads CASSIAAGYQETQYF. The DNA of the CDR3 is TGTGCCAGTAGTATAGCGGCAGGATATCAAGAGACCCAGTACTTC.

This clonotype was observed a handful of times. The final CDR3 position lacks the conserved phenylalanine or tryptophan, pointing to a likely read error. Because the CDR3's place on the DNA is in doubt, the DNA is left out and the CDR3 is given as listed by TCRdb. The V and J genes are TRBV20-1 and TRBJ1-6; the D segment call TRBD1 is taken from the table without a DNA check. Inclusive of both ends, the CDR3 amounts to 9 amino acids. Per germline, CDR1 DFQATT and CDR2 SNEGSKA (reference sequence). The CDR3: CSARQGNPL.

This clonotype came up many times. The genes are TRBV28 and TRBJ2-2; 8 nucleotides line up with TRBD1. V was pared by 4 bases and J by 5 bases, with 3 bases of the junction left unmatched. The germline gives CDR1 MDHEN, CDR2 SYDVKM. The CDR3 consists of 14 residues. CDR3 sequence (DNA): TGTGCCAGCAGTTGGGACAGGCGGACCGGGGAGCTGTTTTTT. This gives the protein CASSWDRRTGELFF. Full variable domain (remainder filled in from reference TRBV28 and TRBJ2-2): DVKVTQSSRYLVKRTGEKVFLECVQDMDHENMFWYRQDPGLGLRLIYFSYDVKMKEKGDIPEGYSVSREKKERFSLILESASTNQTSMYLCASSWDRRTGELFFGEGSRLTVL.

This clonotype was observed at least ten times. V and J are TRBV20-1 and TRBJ1-2; no reliable D call. Germline V lookup: CDR1 DFQATT, CDR2 SNEGSKA (reference sequence). V lost 0 bases and J lost 1, with 6 bases in between. The CDR3 runs to 13 residues. CDR3 residues: CSARETYNYGYTF. The CDR3 DNA reads as TGCAGTGCTAGAGAAACTTATAACTATGGCTACACCTTC.

This clonotype was found many times. The chain couples TRBV19 to TRBJ2-1; 13 bases agree with TRBD2. Germline values: CDR1 LNHDA, CDR2 SQIVND (reference sequence). With 4 bases clipped from V and 0 bases from J, the junction kept 3 bases outside the gene matches. This CDR3 has 17 residues. The CDR3, as DNA: TGTGCCAGTAGTAAACGGACTAGCGGGAGCTCCTACAATGAGCAGTTCTTC. Its translation is CASSKRTSGSSYNEQFF.

This clonotype was observed at least ten times. V and J are TRBV30 and TRBJ2-1; D possibly uses TRBD1 or TRBD2 (6 bases each). The V end was cut by 2 bases, the J end by 9 bases, with 17 bases between. Germline assignment: CDR1 GTSNPN and CDR2 SVGIG (reference sequence). The CDR3 has 14 amino acids. CDR3 in DNA: TGTGCCTGGAGTCTAGCTGGGGGGCTTGCTGAGCAGTTCTTC. This gives the protein CAWSLAGGLAEQFF.

This chain joins TRBV20-1 and TRBJ2-4; 8 bases map to TRBD1. V was pared by 1 base and J by 0 bases, with 8 bases of the junction left unmatched. Per the germline V gene, CDR1 is DFQATT and CDR2 is SNEGSKA (reference sequence). The CDR3 spans 17 residues. The CDR3 DNA sequence: TGCAGTGCTAGAGGTCCAGAACAGGGGGTAGCCAAAAACATTCAGTACTTC. Its translation: CSARGPEQGVAKNIQYF.

This chain joins TRBV10-3 and TRBJ2-7; D is unresolved. CDR3 length: 14 residues. V gave up 10 bases and J gave up 2 bases, with 18 bases separating them. Per the germline V gene, CDR1 is ENHRY and CDR2 is SYGVKD. The CDR3 sequence: CATSDGYYTYEQYF. The CDR3 bases are TGTGCCACCTCGGACGGATACTATACCTACGAGCAGTACTTC.

The sample holds many counts of this clonotype. This chain links TRBV5-8 with TRBJ2-1; D possibly corresponds to TRBD1 (5 bases). The germline V gene encodes CDR1 SGHTS and CDR2 YDEGEE. CDR3 size: 16 residues. V was trimmed by 3 bases and J by 2 bases, leaving 15 bases between them. The CDR3 sequence: CASSYYTKTAYNEQFF. The DNA of the CDR3 is TGTGCCAGCAGCTATTACACGAAGACAGCCTACAATGAGCAGTTCTTC. Supplemented by reference TRBV5-8 and TRBJ2-1, the full variable domain reads EAGVTQSPTHLIKTRGQQATLRCSPISGHTSVYWYQQALGLGLQFLLWYDEGEERNRGNFPPRFSGRQFPNYSSELNVNALELEDSALYLCASSYYTKTAYNEQFFGPGTRLTVL.

This clonotype showed up many times. This rearrangement joins TRBV5-4 to TRBJ2-3, with D perhaps TRBD1 or TRBD2 (6 bases each). CDR1 and CDR2 from the germline V gene are SGHNT and YYREEE (reference sequence). This CDR3 is built from 14 residues. Trimming cost V 5 bases and J 3 bases, with 13 bases left between them. The CDR3 nucleotides read TGTGCCAGCAGGCCGGACAGCGGGACAGATACGCAGTATTTT. This translates into CASRPDSGTDTQYF.

The sample holds many counts of this clonotype. This rearrangement joins TRBV6-1 to TRBJ2-7; 9 nucleotides align to TRBD2. V trimming: 2 bases; J trimming: 3 bases; junction bases outside the gene matches: 5. The CDR3 covers 15 residues. CDR1 is MNHNS, CDR2 SASEGT, per germline. The CDR3 DNA follows: TGTGCCAGCAGTGAATTCCCTAGCGGGGTCTACGAGCAGTACTTC. Amino acid sequence: CASSEFPSGVYEQYF.

At least ten counts were recorded for this clonotype. The rearrangement joins TRBV19 to TRBJ2-1; a weak D match, TRBD1 (6 bases). The CDR3 loop spans 13 amino acids. CDR1 is LNHDA, CDR2 SQIVND, per germline (reference sequence). Deletions cut 6 bases from V and 5 bases from J, with 11 bases between. CDR3 bases: TGTGCCAGTAGGTGGACAGACGACAATGAGCAGTTCTTC. Its translation is CASRWTDDNEQFF.

This clonotype appeared a few times. The chain links TRBV30 to TRBJ2-1; 9 nucleotides line up with TRBD1. The J segment lost 6 bases and the V segment lost 8 bases, leaving 14 bases of the junction unmatched. The V gene's germline CDR1 is GTSNPN and CDR2 SVGIG (reference sequence). There are 15 residues in the CDR3. CDR3 sequence: CAVRTSDRGGNEQFF. The CDR3, as DNA: TGTGCCGTTCGGACCTCGGACAGGGGAGGCAATGAGCAGTTCTTC.

This clonotype was detected a few times. This rearrangement joins TRBV19 to TRBJ2-7; 8 positions match TRBD1. Germline-derived CDR1 and CDR2 are LNHDA and SQIVND (reference sequence). The CDR3 is made up of 15 amino acids. The ends lost 4 bases at V and 2 bases at J; junction bases unmatched: 7. This chain's CDR3 is CASSTTGTGTYEQYF. The CDR3 DNA is TGTGCCAGTAGTACGACCGGGACAGGAACCTACGAGCAGTACTTC.

At least ten counts were recorded for this clonotype. The V call is TRBV5-1, the J call TRBJ1-1; no clear D. Trimming removed 4 bases from V and 4 bases from J, with 14 bases in between. From germline, CDR1 is SGHRS and CDR2 YFSETQ. CDR3 length: 14 residues. The CDR3 DNA is TGCGCCAGCAGCAATATGGCCCCGGGCACTGAAGCTTTCTTT. Residues: CASSNMAPGTEAFF.

The chain couples TRBV2 to TRBJ2-3; 8 bases map to TRBD1. J gave up 5 bases and V 3 bases, and 1 base lay outside the gene matches. The V gene's germline CDR1 is SNHLY and CDR2 FYNNEI. The CDR3 is 13 residues long. The CDR3 sequence is CASSDDRGDTQYF. The CDR3 bases are TGTGCCAGCAGTGATGACAGGGGAGATACGCAGTATTTT.

This clonotype was picked up many times. The chain is built from TRBV5-1 and TRBJ2-5; D is possibly TRBD2 (5 bases). CDR1 and CDR2 (germline): SGHRS, YFSETQ. The CDR3 length is 14 residues. Trimming removed 0 bases at V and 5 bases at J, with 11 bases between. The CDR3 nucleotides are TGCGCCAGCAGCTTGGACGGGATAGGGGAGACCCAGTACTTC. Its translation is CASSLDGIGETQYF.

The chain couples TRBV23-1 to TRBJ1-5; 8 bases agree with TRBD1. TRBV23-1 carries the ORF label, with uncertain function. This CDR3 region has 20 residues. The trim removed 8 bases at V and 0 bases at J, leaving 21 bases unmatched. The CDR3 nucleotides read TGCGCCAGCTGCGGGGACAGGCTCCCCCCTACCCATAATAGCAATCAGCCCCAGCATTTT. It is translated as CASCGDRLPPTHNSNQPQHF.

This clonotype was recorded many times. The rearrangement joins TRBV6-5 to TRBJ1-4; D gene unclear. The germline V gene encodes CDR1 MNHEY and CDR2 SVGAGI. CDR3 length: 15 residues. Trimming removed 0 bases at V and 8 bases at J, with 13 bases between. CDR3 in amino acids: CASSYSGGPGEKLFF. The CDR3 DNA sequence: TGTGCCAGCAGTTACTCGGGCGGTCCAGGCGAAAAACTGTTTTTT.

The table lists this clonotype with many counts. The V call is TRBV2, the J call TRBJ1-6; D remains ambiguous. CDR3 length: 15 residues. The ends were cut back, 4 bases at V and 0 bases at J, with 7 bases in the middle. CDR1 is SNHLY, CDR2 FYNNEI, per germline. CDR3 residues: CASSVGSSYNSPLHF. CDR3 nucleotide sequence: TGTGCCAGCAGTGTCGGGAGCTCCTATAATTCACCCCTCCACTTT. Filled out from reference TRBV2 and TRBJ1-6, the complete variable domain reads EPEVTQTPSHQVTQMGQEVILRCVPISNHLYFYWYRQILGQKVEFLVSFYNNEISEKSEIFDDQFSVERPDGSNFTLKIRSTKLEDSAMYFCASSVGSSYNSPLHFGNGTRLTVT.

The sample holds a few counts of this clonotype. CDR3 loop: CSATWTSGRGTHEQYF. The CDR3 DNA reads as TGCAGTGCTACTTGGACTAGCGGGAGAGGCACCCACGAGCAGTACTTC. The chain links TRBV20-1 to TRBJ2-7, with TRBD2 identical over 13 bases. V lost 4 bases and J lost 5; bases outside the gene matches: 11. Germline CDR1 is DFQATT and CDR2 is SNEGSKA (reference sequence). The CDR3 consists of 16 residues.